The 31 T cell receptor beta chains reported below all come from one sample, sequenced in a study of T cell changes during pregnancy in multiple sclerosis. The data were produced by immunoSEQ multiplex PCR, yet TCRdb's version contains in-frame clones alone and is incomplete. In the table there are around 53,000 clones, 92% of which are singletons. The sample consisted of CD4+ T cells from peripheral blood mononuclear cells, taken after pregnancy. The receptors were gathered from a female donor with multiple sclerosis, enrolled in a pregnancy study.

The V and J genes are TRBV10-3 and TRBJ1-3; D ambiguous. Germline CDR1 and CDR2: ENHRY and SYGVKD. V was trimmed by 3 bases and J by 6 bases, leaving 15 bases between them. The CDR3 contains 15 residues. The CDR3 reads CAISDGPGGPNTIYF. DNA of the CDR3: TGTGCCATCAGTGATGGGCCCGGAGGTCCAAACACCATATATTTT.

This chain uses TRBV7-2 with TRBJ1-4, with D hard to call. This CDR3 is built from 15 residues. Germline lookup yields CDR1 SGHTA and CDR2 FQGNSA. V lost 5 bases and J lost 3, with 13 bases in between. Here the CDR3 reads CASSRYAGSNEKLFF. The CDR3, as DNA: TGTGCCAGCAGCCGCTATGCGGGGTCTAATGAAAAACTGTTTTTT.

The chain has TRBV20-1 and TRBJ2-7; TRBD2 is a possible D gene (5 bases). V was shortened by 3 bases and J by 7 bases, with 10 bases between the two germline ends. The CDR3 has 11 amino acids. The germline gives CDR1 DFQATT, CDR2 SNEGSKA (reference sequence). The CDR3 reads CSASRTAEQYF. The CDR3 DNA reads TGCAGTGCTAGTCGGACTGCGGAGCAGTACTTC.

The genes are TRBV18 and TRBJ2-1; a weak D match, TRBD2 (6 bases). The CDR3 length is 13 residues. V shed 4 bases and J shed 5 bases, with 9 bases lying between them. The germline V gene has CDR1 KGHSH and CDR2 LQKENI. The chain's CDR3 is CASSLGLNNEQFF. The CDR3, as DNA: TGTGCCAGCTCACTGGGACTCAACAATGAGCAGTTCTTC.

Only one count was recorded for this clone. J is TRBJ1-1 and V is TRBV9; maybe TRBD1 (6 bases). V lost 3 bases and J lost 6, with 15 bases in between. This CDR3 region has 14 residues. In germline, CDR1 is SGDLS, CDR2 YYNGEE. CDR3 in amino acids: CASSADRHGAEAFF. The CDR3, as DNA: TGTGCCAGCAGCGCCGACAGGCACGGAGCTGAAGCTTTCTTT.

There are a few counts of this clone. V gene TRBV7-2 combines with J gene TRBJ2-5, with no clear D. CDR1 and CDR2 (germline): SGHTA, FQGNSA. The CDR3 has 14 amino acids. V was trimmed by 6 bases and J by 1 base, leaving 12 bases between them. The CDR3 reads CASSPTRGQETQYF. CDR3 sequence (DNA): TGTGCCAGCAGTCCTACTCGAGGCCAAGAGACCCAGTACTTC.

The chain has TRBV30 and TRBJ1-1; 8 bases agree with TRBD1. The CDR3 is 13 residues long. Germline V gene lookup returns CDR1 GTSNPN and CDR2 SVGIG (reference sequence). With 6 bases clipped from V and 5 bases from J, the junction kept 8 bases outside the gene matches. The CDR3 region is CACWTGLPTEAFF. The CDR3 nucleotides are TGTGCCTGTTGGACAGGGCTTCCGACTGAAGCTTTCTTT.

The chain has TRBV7-2 and TRBJ1-5; D perhaps matches TRBD1 (6 bases). With 4 bases removed from V and 7 bases from J, the gap between germline ends came to 20 bases. Germline V CDR1 and CDR2: SGHTA, FQGNSA. This CDR3 comprises 16 residues. The CDR3 loop is CASSSQVRGNGQPQHF. The CDR3 DNA sequence: TGTGCCAGCAGCTCGCAGGTTAGGGGGAACGGGCAGCCCCAGCATTTT.

The chain links TRBV25-1 to TRBJ2-7; 8 nucleotides agree with TRBD1. This CDR3 has 14 residues. J gave up 9 bases and V 0 bases, and 7 bases lay outside the gene matches. Germline values: CDR1 MGHDK, CDR2 SYGVNS. The CDR3 spells CASSEYGTGTGQYF. As DNA, the CDR3 is TGTGCCAGCAGTGAATATGGGACCGGGACAGGGCAGTACTTC.

This rearrangement joins TRBV19 to TRBJ2-6, with D possibly TRBD1 on 6 matching bases. Trimming cost V 8 bases and J 0 bases, with 20 bases left between them. CDR1 and CDR2 from the germline V gene are LNHDA and SQIVND (reference sequence). This CDR3 has 18 amino acids. CDR3 nucleotide sequence: TGTGCCAGTTGCCGATTAGCAGGGGCTCGCTCTGGGGCCAACGTCCTGACTTTC. Its protein product is CASCRLAGARSGANVLTF.

The chain recombines TRBV7-3 with TRBJ2-1; maybe TRBD2 (5 bases). Between the trimmed V and J ends, which lost 5 bases and 4 bases, there was a span of 24 bases. The germline CDR1 and CDR2 sequences are SGHTA and FQGTGA. This CDR3 is built from 18 residues. Here the CDR3 reads CASSRQAGSVRVYNEQFF. The CDR3 DNA reads TGTGCCAGCAGCCGACAAGCTGGTAGCGTACGGGTGTACAATGAGCAGTTCTTC.

The chain links TRBV19 to TRBJ1-1, with D possibly TRBD1 on 6 matching bases. The CDR3 covers 16 residues. V lost 8 bases and J lost 3, with 22 bases in between. From germline, CDR1 is LNHDA and CDR2 SQIVND (reference sequence). CDR3 bases: TGTGCCAGTTTTCCTGGGGGCCGGCATTGGGACACTGAAGCTTTCTTT. Its translation: CASFPGGRHWDTEAFF.

The chain employs TRBV7-3 and TRBJ2-3; possibly TRBD1 for D (5 bases). The length of the CDR3 is 13 residues. The germline gives CDR1 SGHTA, CDR2 FQGTGA. Between the trimmed V and J ends, which lost 5 bases and 15 bases, there was a span of 21 bases. CDR3 coding DNA: TGTGCCAGCAGCACGTGGATCCTCACAGGTCATTATTTT. Amino acid sequence: CASSTWILTGHYF.

The chain recombines TRBV30 with TRBJ2-2, with D possibly TRBD1 on 6 matching bases. This CDR3 has 16 residues. V was cut by 5 bases and J by 4 bases, with 20 bases left in between. CDR1 is GTSNPN and CDR2 is SVGIG in the germline V gene (reference sequence). CDR3 coding DNA: TGTGCCTGGGGTCATATGGACAGCCAACTCACCGGGGAGCTGTTTTTT. Translating it yields CAWGHMDSQLTGELFF. Using reference TRBV30 and TRBJ2-2 for the parts outside the CDR3, the full variable domain is SQTIHQWPATLVQPVGSPLSLECTVEGTSNPNLYWYRQAAGRGLQLLFYSVGIGQISSEVPQNLSASRPQDRQFILSSKKLLLSDSGFYLCAWGHMDSQLTGELFFGEGSRLTVL.

CDR3 loop: CASSLQYNQPQHF. As DNA, the CDR3 is TGTGCCAGCAGTTTACAGTACAATCAGCCCCAGCATTTT. This chain uses TRBV5-6 with TRBJ1-5, with D uncertain. V lost 5 bases and J lost 3, with 9 bases in between. This CDR3 spans 13 amino acids. Germline loops: CDR1 SGHDT, CDR2 YYEEEE.

The chain links TRBV5-1 to TRBJ2-3, with TRBD2 matching 13 bases. The CDR3 runs to 17 residues. V lost 2 bases to trimming and J lost 3 bases; unmatched junction nucleotides: 6. The V gene's germline CDR1 is SGHRS and CDR2 YFSETQ. The DNA of the CDR3 is TGCGCCAGCAGCTTCCAACTAGCGGGGGGGGTAACAGATACGCAGTATTTT. Its protein product is CASSFQLAGGVTDTQYF.

J is TRBJ1-2 and V is TRBV4-3; 7 bases map to TRBD1. V lost 0 bases and J lost 4; bases outside the gene matches: 8. CDR1 and CDR2 (germline): LGHNA, YSLEER. The CDR3 has 16 amino acids. The CDR3 reads CASSQDEVGTAYGYTF. The CDR3 DNA sequence: TGCGCCAGCAGCCAAGATGAGGTGGGGACAGCCTATGGCTACACCTTC.

The chain has TRBV29-1 and TRBJ1-2; tentatively, D is TRBD1 (6 bases). V gave up 7 bases and J gave up 1 base, with 13 bases separating them. This CDR3 has 13 amino acids. CDR1 and CDR2 (germline): SQVTM, ANQGSEA. The CDR3 reads CSAFGQFNYGYTF. The CDR3 DNA is TGCAGCGCTTTTGGACAGTTTAACTATGGCTACACCTTC.

The rearrangement links TRBV19 to TRBJ2-7; 11 bases agree with TRBD1. This CDR3 spans 15 amino acids. Germline V lookup: CDR1 LNHDA, CDR2 SQIVND (reference sequence). V shed 6 bases and J 4 bases; nucleotides not matched to a gene: 8. The CDR3 sequence: CASSAGTGGIYEQYF. DNA of the CDR3: TGTGCCAGTAGCGCCGGGACAGGGGGGATATACGAGCAGTACTTC.

The CDR3 bases are TGTGCCACCGACTCGACAGCCACCAACATTCAGTACTTC. This encodes CATDSTATNIQYF. The J gene is TRBJ2-4, the V gene TRBV19, with a possible D match to TRBD1 (5 bases). This CDR3 is built from 13 residues. Trimming cost V 10 bases and J 7 bases, with 17 bases left between them. Looked up from germline, CDR1 is LNHDA and CDR2 is SQIVND (reference sequence).

The J gene is TRBJ2-7, the V gene TRBV9, with 14 bases aligning to TRBD2. J gave up 6 bases and V 3 bases, and 5 bases lay outside the gene matches. This CDR3 comprises 15 residues. Germline-derived CDR1 and CDR2 are SGDLS and YYNGEE. The CDR3 nucleotides are TGTGCCAGCAGCGCCGGGACTAGCGGGGGTCGCGAGCAGTACTTC. Encoded protein: CASSAGTSGGREQYF.

The chain recombines TRBV7-2 with TRBJ2-7; D remains ambiguous. The germline gives CDR1 SGHTA, CDR2 FQGNSA. Trimming cost V 5 bases and J 0 bases, with 5 bases left between them. This CDR3 spans 12 amino acids. The chain's CDR3 is CASSPSSYEQYF. DNA of the CDR3: TGTGCCAGCAGCCCTAGCTCCTACGAGCAGTACTTC.

The rearrangement joins TRBV6-1 to TRBJ1-3; unclear D gene. V lost 5 bases and J 3 bases, leaving 14 bases between the germline ends. The CDR3 is 15 residues long. The germline V gene encodes CDR1 MNHNS and CDR2 SASEGT. For the CDR3, the DNA is TGTGCCAGCAGTCCAAAGAGAGGTATTGGAAACACCATATATTTT. Translating gives CASSPKRGIGNTIYF.

The genes are TRBV4-1 and TRBJ1-5, with D tentatively TRBD1 (6 bases). Germline CDR1 is MGHRA and CDR2 is YSYEKL. The CDR3 spans 15 residues. The V end lost 0 bases, the J end lost 4 bases, and 10 bases lay between the germline ends. CDR3 DNA: TGCGCCAGCAGCCAAGATAACAGGGATAATCAGCCCCAGCATTTT. It specifies CASSQDNRDNQPQHF.

The rearrangement links TRBV6-5 to TRBJ1-4, with 7 bases lining up with TRBD1. The V and J ends lost 0 bases and 8 bases, in that order; junction bases with no gene match: 6. This CDR3 is 15 amino acids long. Germline CDR1 is MNHEY and CDR2 is SVGAGI. This CDR3 is CASSYSDRAKEKLFF. The CDR3 region has the DNA TGTGCCAGCAGTTACTCCGACAGGGCAAAGGAAAAACTGTTTTTT.

The chain carries TRBV9 and TRBJ2-7; possible D gene TRBD2, 5 bases. Looked up from germline, CDR1 is SGDLS and CDR2 is YYNGEE. The CDR3 consists of 14 residues. Trimming took off 6 bases at V and 0 bases at J, with 13 bases between the two ends. DNA for the CDR3: TGTGCCAGCAAGGCTAGCTCTTTCTCCTACGAGCAGTACTTC. Translating gives CASKASSFSYEQYF.

This rearrangement joins TRBV7-8 to TRBJ2-3; D not certain. V lost 1 base to trimming and J lost 1 base, with 12 bases between them. The CDR3 loop spans 16 amino acids. CDR1 and CDR2 from the germline V gene are SGHVS and FQNEAQ. The CDR3 protein is CASSLGAAWGTDTQYF. CDR3 nucleotide sequence: TGTGCCAGCAGCTTAGGGGCCGCCTGGGGCACAGATACGCAGTATTTT. The full variable domain, in which reference TRBV7-8 and TRBJ2-3 provide the parts outside the CDR3, is GAGVSQSPRYKVAKRGQDVALRCDPISGHVSLFWYQQALGQGPEFLTYFQNEAQLDKSGLPSDRFFAERPEGSVSTLKIQRTQQEDSAVYLCASSLGAAWGTDTQYFGPGTRLTVL.

The rearrangement links TRBV18 to TRBJ1-4, with D unresolved. The V end lost 1 base, the J end lost 8 bases, and 11 bases lay between the germline ends. The CDR3 contains 14 residues. Per the germline V gene, CDR1 is KGHSH and CDR2 is LQKENI. The CDR3 is CASSPQGRGEKLFF. The DNA for the CDR3 is TGTGCCAGCTCACCACAGGGAAGAGGGGAAAAACTGTTTTTT.

This chain links TRBV18 with TRBJ2-7; 10 bases are a match to TRBD1. Germline-derived CDR1 and CDR2 are KGHSH and LQKENI. V lost 3 bases, J lost 6 bases, and 2 bases stayed unmatched. The CDR3 is 13 amino acids. The CDR3 loop is CASSPDRGTEQYF. CDR3 DNA: TGTGCCAGCTCACCGGACAGGGGGACCGAGCAGTACTTC.

This sequence joins TRBV19 and TRBJ2-1, with a weak D call TRBD1 (7 bases). Deletions cut 1 base from V and 2 bases from J, with 12 bases between. The CDR3 consists of 16 residues. The V gene's germline CDR1 is LNHDA and CDR2 SQIVND (reference sequence). The CDR3 protein is CASSIARGEPYNEQFF. The CDR3, as DNA: TGTGCCAGTAGTATAGCCAGGGGGGAGCCCTACAATGAGCAGTTCTTC.

This clone was found once. The V gene is TRBV27, the J gene TRBJ2-5, with TRBD2 matching 8 bases. The CDR3 length is 19 residues. Germline values: CDR1 MNHEY, CDR2 SMNVEV (reference sequence). Unmatched junction bases numbered 22, after V lost 6 bases and J lost 4 bases. This CDR3 is CASRRGAGAGERHGETQYF. The CDR3 DNA reads TGTGCCAGCAGACGAGGGGCGGGAGCGGGGGAGCGGCACGGAGAGACCCAGTACTTC.